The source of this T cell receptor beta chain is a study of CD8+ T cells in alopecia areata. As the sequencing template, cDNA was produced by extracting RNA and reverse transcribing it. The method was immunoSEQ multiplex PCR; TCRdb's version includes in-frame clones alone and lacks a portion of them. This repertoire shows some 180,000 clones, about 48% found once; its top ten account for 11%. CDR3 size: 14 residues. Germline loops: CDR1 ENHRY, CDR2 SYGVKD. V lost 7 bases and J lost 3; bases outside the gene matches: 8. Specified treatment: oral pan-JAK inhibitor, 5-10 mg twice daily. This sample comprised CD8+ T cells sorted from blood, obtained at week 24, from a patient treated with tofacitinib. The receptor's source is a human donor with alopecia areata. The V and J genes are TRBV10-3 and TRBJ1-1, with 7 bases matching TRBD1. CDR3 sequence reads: CAINEGTDYTEAFF. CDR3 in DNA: TGTGCCATCAACGAGGGGACAGATTACACTGAAGCTTTCTTT.